Detailed here is one T cell receptor (beta chain). It lacks a known antigen. No quality values exist for individual bases; no much larger clone is one base distant. The CDR3 contains 15 residues, cysteine and phenylalanine counted. Kept here is only the CDR3 DNA, which spans 45 bases and is read in frame from base 1. Here V drops 8 bases and J drops 9 bases, and the junction holds 16 bases not matched to any gene. The data were taken from a study of blood T cells in healthy people across ages (dated by TCRdb to between 2015 and 2016). In terms of the full investigation: In model experiments, template switching captured roughly one uniquely barcoded TCR beta cDNA molecule for every two T cells. The donors were divided into four age groups: young (average about 15 years), middle-aged (approximately 39), aged (about 60) and long-lived (roughly 82). To avoid experimental bias, donors of different ages were distributed randomly across sequencing lanes. Two additional independent replicas of 1 million unique cDNA reads from the same blood draw were analyzed for two donors (one aged 18 to 29 and one aged 80 or older). Age-related changes in TCR beta repertoire diversity were measured in the study by deep sequencing normalized with unique cDNA molecular identifiers.

Library construction relied on 5' RACE. Sequencing used an Illumina HiSeq 2500. A second PCR of roughly 7 to 11 cycles was performed with a sample-barcoded 5' primer and a J-beta primer mix. A template-switch 5' adaptor carrying 12 random nucleotides introduced a unique molecular identifier onto each TCR beta cDNA molecule. Each sample yielded at least 2.5 million CDR3-containing paired-end reads. First-strand cDNA synthesis was performed from all RNA using the Mint cDNA synthesis kit, with priming by a TRBC-specific oligonucleotide. Following uracil-DNA glycosylase treatment, a first 18-cycle PCR with universal primers M1SS and BC2_uni_R was performed on all cDNA. In the original analysis: Normalization of each sample was performed by random selection of 1 million high-quality reads, each carrying a distinct molecular identifier. Reads sharing molecular identifiers were discarded rather than binned into consensus sequences. MiTCR, set to a Q25 quality threshold and the strictest error-elimination algorithm, was used for CDR3 identification, clonotype clustering and error correction. Lower-bound total TCR beta diversity was estimated with a nonparametric unseen species model using Euler transformation. TCRdb cleaned the public reads at Q25 with fastp, built clones with MiXCR and kept in-frame beta chains. For every CDR3 protein sequence, its rows merge into one entry that carries the most common genes and DNA. The V and J calls reflect TCRdb's pipeline rather than the authors' work. The sample data list just over 1 million distinct CDR3 sequences, and 45% of these were observed just once. 18% of the sample is held by the ten biggest clonotypes.

Donors were 35 to 40 systemically healthy Caucasian individuals from Russia aged 6 to 90 years. Approximately 9.3 milliliters of peripheral blood were drawn from each donor into EDTA-treated Vacutainer tubes. PBMCs were isolated by Ficoll-Paque density-gradient centrifugation, with at least 7 million obtained per sample. Trizol reagent was used to extract total RNA from PBMCs, with at least 5.5 micrograms per sample. Naive CD45RAhigh/CD27high T cell percentages were measured by flow cytometry on a PBMC aliquot from every donor. Results the study describes overall, beyond this receptor: Compared with the aged group, more naive CD4+ T cells, fewer expanded clones and increased TCR diversity were shown by the long-lived group, suggesting age selection. Bulk unsorted PBMC profiling prevented conclusive comparison of naive and antigen-experienced compartments. Observed TCR beta diversity per million T cells fell roughly linearly with age, and a significant reduction was already apparent by age around 39. The percentage of naive T cells measured by flow cytometry correlated strongly with observed TCR beta diversity. Estimates of total diversity based on one million sequenced T cells were considered lower bounds and underestimates. Because donor CMV infection status was unknown, age-related changes in expanded clonotypes were potentially confounded.

The V and J segments used are TRBV12-3 or TRBV12-4 and TRBJ1-5; 7 middle bases align to TRBD1. The sample taken for sequencing was blood. The sequence came from an older woman in good health. In nucleotide form, the sequence is TGTGCCAGCGGTGCCAGCGACAGGGAGTTTTGGCCCCAGCATTTT. Translated, this gives CASGASDREFWPQHF.